The source of this T cell receptor beta chain is a study of shared clonotypes between healthy human individuals. Unsorted material relied on about 90 million PBMCs as the source of genomic DNA. Points from the study as a whole: Investigators collected only blood, and repertoires in tissues likely differ.

Deep was the level used in running the assay. Data came from immunoSEQ multiplex PCR; TCRdb stores just in-frame clones and leaves some out. Among about 490,000 clones, 70% to 80% were seen once, and the ten largest hold more than 10%. Turning to this clone: The antigen is undetermined.

This CDR3 spans 12 amino acids. V lost 5 bases to trimming and J lost 9 bases, with 11 bases between them. In germline, CDR1 is SGHTA, CDR2 FQGNSA. The receptor comes from a woman aged 40 to 50 in good health. Some clones in this sample may be carry-over from other donors' samples. The chain links TRBV7-2 to TRBJ2-1; no firm D call. The sequencing sample was made of PBMCs. CDR3 loop: CASSLSHGEQFF. The CDR3 DNA reads TGTGCCAGCAGCCTCTCCCATGGTGAGCAGTTCTTC.